The rows below give T cell receptor beta chains drawn from one sample of a study of shared clonotypes between healthy human individuals. Method: immunoSEQ multiplex PCR; TCRdb's copy keeps in-frame clones and lacks some. The sample includes 550,000 to 800,000 clones, 74% of them seen just once. Material for sequencing was memory CD4+ T cells sorted from blood. The receptors stem from a young woman in good health. CDR3s include the opening cysteine and the closing phenylalanine or tryptophan. Some rows have no size entry. The others give once, few or many, or a class for an expanded clone.

abundance: NA
j_gene: TRBJ2-7
v_gene: TRBV7-8
CDR3aa: CASSTRTGRYEQYF

abundance: NA
j_gene: TRBJ2-1
v_gene: TRBV29-1
CDR3aa: CSVRGTSSYNEQFF

abundance: NA
j_gene: TRBJ2-3
v_gene: TRBV5-1
CDR3aa: CASSLFGRLSTDTQYF

abundance: NA
j_gene: TRBJ1-1
v_gene: TRBV6-1
CDR3aa: CASSATGGVTEAFF

abundance: NA
j_gene: TRBJ2-1
v_gene: TRBV7-3
CDR3aa: CASSLQPGATNEQFF

abundance: NA
j_gene: TRBJ2-3
v_gene: TRBV29-1
CDR3aa: CSVGSLDGGTDTQYF

abundance: NA
j_gene: TRBJ2-5
v_gene: TRBV2
CDR3aa: CASSVNGRVGETQYF

abundance: NA
j_gene: TRBJ2-5
v_gene: TRBV2
CDR3aa: CASSGGGKTQYF

abundance: NA
j_gene: TRBJ2-1
v_gene: TRBV6-5
CDR3aa: CASSTPGNHNEQFF

abundance: NA
j_gene: TRBJ2-1
v_gene: TRBV12-1
CDR3aa: CASSSRTSGAYNEQFF

abundance: NA
j_gene: TRBJ1-5
v_gene: TRBV2
CDR3aa: CASRPSGASNQPQHF

abundance: NA
j_gene: TRBJ2-3
v_gene: TRBV30
CDR3aa: CAWALLGDTQYF

abundance: NA
j_gene: TRBJ2-1
v_gene: TRBV5-1
CDR3aa: CASSSSGETYNEQFF

abundance: NA
j_gene: TRBJ2-4
v_gene: TRBV10-3
CDR3aa: CAIRADDKNIQYF

abundance: many
j_gene: TRBJ2-7
v_gene: TRBV15
CDR3aa: CATSRDVLAGLSYEQYF

abundance: once
j_gene: TRBJ1-4
v_gene: TRBV5-4
CDR3aa: CASSPEIATNEKLFF

abundance: NA
j_gene: TRBJ2-3
v_gene: TRBV30
CDR3aa: CAWSVGLAASTDTQYF

abundance: NA
j_gene: TRBJ2-7
v_gene: TRBV13
CDR3aa: CASSNAPGKRENGYEQYF

abundance: NA
j_gene: TRBJ2-5
v_gene: TRBV29-1
CDR3aa: CSVRTGQETQYF

abundance: NA
j_gene: TRBJ2-7
v_gene: TRBV2
CDR3aa: CASRGDGQPSYEQYF

abundance: NA
j_gene: TRBJ2-5
v_gene: TRBV18
CDR3aa: CASSLSRKETQYF

abundance: NA
j_gene: TRBJ2-2
v_gene: TRBV4-1
CDR3aa: CASSQEVGLVTGELFF

abundance: NA
j_gene: TRBJ2-1
v_gene: TRBV29-1
CDR3aa: CSAHRGDNEQFF

abundance: NA
j_gene: TRBJ1-2
v_gene: TRBV15
CDR3aa: CATSRAITGYGYTF

abundance: once
j_gene: TRBJ2-1
v_gene: TRBV7-2
CDR3aa: CASSPRLGSHEQFF

abundance: NA
j_gene: TRBJ2-7
v_gene: TRBV18
CDR3aa: CASSPEGEQYF

abundance: NA
j_gene: TRBJ2-3
v_gene: TRBV6-6
CDR3aa: CASKGTRFSDTQYF

abundance: NA
j_gene: TRBJ2-7
v_gene: TRBV28
CDR3aa: CASGGQSYEQYF

abundance: NA
j_gene: TRBJ2-7
v_gene: TRBV7-9
CDR3aa: CASTNSGTYEQYF

abundance: NA
j_gene: TRBJ2-1
v_gene: TRBV5-1
CDR3aa: CASSYPPGTGVGHEQFF

abundance: NA
j_gene: TRBJ1-3
v_gene: TRBV28
CDR3aa: CASSPPSRNTIYF

abundance: many
j_gene: TRBJ2-1
v_gene: TRBV25-1
CDR3aa: CASSERGHSYNEQFF